These T cell receptor beta chains were read from a single sample in a study of T cell responses to AZD1222 COVID-19 vaccine. Generated by immunoSEQ multiplex PCR, the TCRdb table keeps only in-frame clones and is missing some. Of 65,000 to 80,000 clones listed, about 92% are singletons. The starting material was peripheral blood, obtained on day 0 of MenACWY control vaccination. The receptors originated from an adult in good health. Both conserved end residues are part of each CDR3. The D gene is left open where the match is weak. A row's size may be missing; if present it is once, few, many or a size class.

j_call: TRBJ1-3
d_call: TRBD1
v_call: TRBV5-1
clone_size: once
cdr3_nt: TGCGCCAGCAGCCGCGGACAGGGGGCGGCTGGAAACACCATATATTTT
cdr3_aa: CASSRGQGAAGNTIYF

j_call: TRBJ2-1
d_call: TRBD1
v_call: TRBV7-9
clone_size: NA
cdr3_nt: TGTGCCAGCAGCACCGGGACAGGGGCTTACAATGAGCAGTTCTTC
cdr3_aa: CASSTGTGAYNEQFF

j_call: TRBJ2-3
d_call: TRBD2
v_call: TRBV9
clone_size: NA
cdr3_nt: TGTGCCAGCAGCCTTCTAGCGGGAGGTACGGATACGCAGTATTTT
cdr3_aa: CASSLLAGGTDTQYF

j_call: TRBJ2-1
d_call: TRBD2
v_call: TRBV7-9
clone_size: NA
cdr3_nt: TGTGCCAGCAGCCCGGGGACTAGCGGGAGGGCCGTCTCCTACAATGAGCAGTTCTTC
cdr3_aa: CASSPGTSGRAVSYNEQFF

j_call: TRBJ1-6
d_call: NA
v_call: TRBV14
clone_size: NA
cdr3_nt: TGTGCCAGCAGCCAAAAGGGGTTCACCTATAATTCACCCCTCCACTTT
cdr3_aa: CASSQKGFTYNSPLHF

j_call: TRBJ1-2
d_call: TRBD1
v_call: TRBV24-1
clone_size: NA
cdr3_nt: TGTGCCACCAGGTCCGGACAGGACGATGGCTACACCTTC
cdr3_aa: CATRSGQDDGYTF

j_call: TRBJ2-1
d_call: NA
v_call: TRBV10-3
clone_size: NA
cdr3_nt: TGTGCCATCAGTGAGGACAGAAAAGACTACAATGAGCAGTTCTTC
cdr3_aa: CAISEDRKDYNEQFF

j_call: TRBJ2-7
d_call: NA
v_call: TRBV27
clone_size: NA
cdr3_nt: TGTCCCACAAAAAAAATAACCGGGACTCTCTACGAGCAGTACTTC
cdr3_aa: CPTKKITGTLYEQYF

j_call: TRBJ1-3
d_call: NA
v_call: TRBV3-1/TRBV3-2
clone_size: NA
cdr3_nt: TGTGCCAGCAGCCGCTCCTGGGGCTCTGGAAACACCATATATTTT
cdr3_aa: CASSRSWGSGNTIYF

j_call: TRBJ2-7
d_call: NA
v_call: TRBV19
clone_size: NA
cdr3_nt: TGTGCCAGTCAGGGAAGGAGAGAGCAGTACTTC
cdr3_aa: CASQGRREQYF

j_call: TRBJ2-7
d_call: TRBD1
v_call: TRBV6-5
clone_size: NA
cdr3_nt: TGTGCCAGCAGTTACGACGACAGGGGATCGTACGAGCAGTACTTC
cdr3_aa: CASSYDDRGSYEQYF

j_call: TRBJ1-1
d_call: NA
v_call: TRBV6-5
clone_size: NA
cdr3_nt: TGTGCCAGCAGTTACTCGCCTCCGGCAGGGAGGACTGAAGCTTTCTTT
cdr3_aa: CASSYSPPAGRTEAFF

j_call: TRBJ2-2
d_call: TRBD1
v_call: TRBV9
clone_size: NA
cdr3_nt: TGTGCCAGCAGCGTAGCTGCAGGGGGCTTCACCGGGGAGCTGTTTTTT
cdr3_aa: CASSVAAGGFTGELFF

j_call: TRBJ2-1
d_call: NA
v_call: TRBV5-1
clone_size: NA
cdr3_nt: TGCGCCAGCAGCTACTCGGCCCGCTCCTACAATGAGCAGTTCTTC
cdr3_aa: CASSYSARSYNEQFF

j_call: TRBJ1-1
d_call: NA
v_call: TRBV7-2
clone_size: once
cdr3_nt: TGTGCCAGCAGCTTAGGGCCAGGGGTGAACACTGAAGCTTTCTTT
cdr3_aa: CASSLGPGVNTEAFF

j_call: TRBJ2-4
d_call: TRBD1
v_call: TRBV6-2/TRBV6-3
clone_size: NA
cdr3_nt: TGTGCCAGCAGTTACTCTTGGACAGGGGGCACCGCAGCCAAAAACATTCAGTACTTC
cdr3_aa: CASSYSWTGGTAAKNIQYF

j_call: TRBJ2-2
d_call: NA
v_call: TRBV28
clone_size: NA
cdr3_nt: TGTGCCAGCAGTTATTCCGGGGAGCTGTTTTTT
cdr3_aa: CASSYSGELFF

j_call: TRBJ2-2
d_call: NA
v_call: TRBV19
clone_size: NA
cdr3_nt: TGTGCCAGTAGTATCGCAACAGGGAGGACCGGGGAGCTGTTTTTT
cdr3_aa: CASSIATGRTGELFF

j_call: TRBJ1-1
d_call: NA
v_call: TRBV29-1
clone_size: NA
cdr3_nt: TGCAGCGTTGGAGGAGGGGGGCGAGGGACTGAAGCTTTCTTT
cdr3_aa: CSVGGGGRGTEAFF

j_call: TRBJ1-4
d_call: NA
v_call: TRBV5-1
clone_size: NA
cdr3_nt: TGCGCCAGCAGCCCAGACAGTAATGAAAAACTGTTTTTT
cdr3_aa: CASSPDSNEKLFF

j_call: TRBJ2-3
d_call: NA
v_call: TRBV24-1
clone_size: once
cdr3_nt: TGTGCCACCGGGGAGTCTGACACAGATACGCAGTATTTT
cdr3_aa: CATGESDTDTQYF

j_call: TRBJ1-2
d_call: NA
v_call: TRBV25-1
clone_size: NA
cdr3_nt: TGTGCCAGCAGTCCAGGGGACTATGGCTACACCTTC
cdr3_aa: CASSPGDYGYTF

j_call: TRBJ2-4
d_call: NA
v_call: TRBV4-3
clone_size: NA
cdr3_nt: TGCGCCAGCAGCCAAGTAGTCGGGGTCCAGGGCAAAAACATTCAGTACTTC
cdr3_aa: CASSQVVGVQGKNIQYF

j_call: TRBJ2-1
d_call: TRBD2
v_call: TRBV18
clone_size: NA
cdr3_nt: TGTGCCAGCTCACCACCCCTAGCGGGAGGGAATGAGCAGTTCTTC
cdr3_aa: CASSPPLAGGNEQFF

j_call: TRBJ1-5
d_call: NA
v_call: TRBV7-2
clone_size: NA
cdr3_nt: TGTGCCAGCGTCAGGGGATCGGGCCCGGGAAGCAATCAGCCCCAGCATTTT
cdr3_aa: CASVRGSGPGSNQPQHF

j_call: TRBJ2-6
d_call: NA
v_call: TRBV4-1
clone_size: once
cdr3_nt: TGCGCCAGCAGCCAAGATGGAGGGAATGCAGGGGCCAACGTCCTGACTTTC
cdr3_aa: CASSQDGGNAGANVLTF

j_call: TRBJ2-2
d_call: NA
v_call: TRBV5-5
clone_size: NA
cdr3_nt: TGTGCCAGCAGCTTGGGTCCGGGCAAAAACACCGGGGAGCTGTTTTTT
cdr3_aa: CASSLGPGKNTGELFF

j_call: TRBJ2-1
d_call: TRBD1
v_call: TRBV5-1
clone_size: once
cdr3_nt: TGCGCCAGCAGCCCGGGACAGGACAATGAGCAGTTCTTC
cdr3_aa: CASSPGQDNEQFF

j_call: TRBJ2-1
d_call: TRBD2
v_call: TRBV6-2/TRBV6-3
clone_size: NA
cdr3_nt: TGTGCCAGCAGTACCGGGACTAGCGGGGGCAATGAGCAGTTCTTC
cdr3_aa: CASSTGTSGGNEQFF

j_call: TRBJ1-1
d_call: NA
v_call: TRBV7-8
clone_size: NA
cdr3_nt: TGTGCCAGCAGCTTACGGCAGGGTGGGATGAACACTGAAGCTTTCTTT
cdr3_aa: CASSLRQGGMNTEAFF

j_call: TRBJ2-7
d_call: NA
v_call: TRBV28
clone_size: NA
cdr3_nt: TGTGCCAGCAGTTTAAGGTGGGACTCCTACGAGCAGTACTTC
cdr3_aa: CASSLRWDSYEQYF

j_call: TRBJ2-7
d_call: NA
v_call: TRBV29-1
clone_size: NA
cdr3_nt: TGCAGCGTTGAATTCCGGGACAAAAACTCCTACGAGCAGTACTTC
cdr3_aa: CSVEFRDKNSYEQYF

j_call: TRBJ2-3
d_call: TRBD2
v_call: TRBV18
clone_size: NA
cdr3_nt: TGTGCCAGCTCACCGTTAAGCGGGGGATACACAGATACGCAGTATTTT
cdr3_aa: CASSPLSGGYTDTQYF

j_call: TRBJ1-2
d_call: NA
v_call: TRBV28
clone_size: NA
cdr3_nt: TGTGCCAGCATCGAAAGTTACAGCTACTATGGCTACACCTTC
cdr3_aa: CASIESYSYYGYTF

j_call: TRBJ1-6
d_call: TRBD1
v_call: TRBV6-5
clone_size: NA
cdr3_nt: TGTGCCAGCAGTTATCGGCAGGGGGGAAATTCACCCCTCCACTTT
cdr3_aa: CASSYRQGGNSPLHF

j_call: TRBJ2-2
d_call: NA
v_call: TRBV19
clone_size: NA
cdr3_nt: TGTGCCAGTATGGGGACGAGACAGCTTAACACCGGGGAGCTGTTTTTT
cdr3_aa: CASMGTRQLNTGELFF

j_call: TRBJ1-2
d_call: NA
v_call: TRBV19
clone_size: NA
cdr3_nt: TGTGCCAGTAGTATCCAAACAGGGTATAATGGCTACACCTTC
cdr3_aa: CASSIQTGYNGYTF

j_call: TRBJ1-1
d_call: NA
v_call: TRBV9
clone_size: NA
cdr3_nt: TGTGCCAGCAGCGTAGAGGGGAGCGCCACTGAAGCTTTCTTT
cdr3_aa: CASSVEGSATEAFF

j_call: TRBJ2-1
d_call: NA
v_call: TRBV3-1/TRBV3-2
clone_size: NA
cdr3_nt: TGTGCCAGCATCTTCGCAGGGACTAATGAGCAGTTCTTC
cdr3_aa: CASIFAGTNEQFF

j_call: TRBJ1-3
d_call: NA
v_call: TRBV7-2
clone_size: once
cdr3_nt: TGTGCCAGCAAAGAAACCAGGGGAAACACCATATATTTT
cdr3_aa: CASKETRGNTIYF

j_call: TRBJ2-7
d_call: NA
v_call: TRBV3-1/TRBV3-2
clone_size: NA
cdr3_nt: TGTGCCAGCAGCCAAGATAGGACAGCCTACGAGCAGTACTTC
cdr3_aa: CASSQDRTAYEQYF

j_call: TRBJ2-1
d_call: NA
v_call: TRBV4-1
clone_size: NA
cdr3_nt: TGCGCCAGCAGCCAAGAAGCTCAAGGGGTTAACAGTCATGAGCAGTTCTTC
cdr3_aa: CASSQEAQGVNSHEQFF

j_call: TRBJ2-5
d_call: NA
v_call: TRBV18
clone_size: NA
cdr3_nt: TGTGCCAGCTCACCAATGTCAAGGGAACAAGAGACCCAGTACTTC
cdr3_aa: CASSPMSREQETQYF

j_call: TRBJ2-1
d_call: TRBD2
v_call: TRBV5-1
clone_size: NA
cdr3_nt: TGCGCCAGCACCGGGACTAGCGGGCACAATGAGCAGTTCTTC
cdr3_aa: CASTGTSGHNEQFF

j_call: TRBJ1-2
d_call: NA
v_call: TRBV7-2
clone_size: few
cdr3_nt: TGTGCCAGCAGCTTAGAATCGGACGGAGCTAACTATGGCTACACCTTC
cdr3_aa: CASSLESDGANYGYTF

j_call: TRBJ1-5
d_call: TRBD1
v_call: TRBV2
clone_size: NA
cdr3_nt: TGTGCCAGCAGGACCGGGACAGGGATTTTTCAGCCCCAGCATTTT
cdr3_aa: CASRTGTGIFQPQHF

j_call: TRBJ1-6
d_call: TRBD1
v_call: TRBV3-1/TRBV3-2
clone_size: once
cdr3_nt: TGTGCCAGCAGCCAAACTTCAACAGGGGCACCCCTCCACTTT
cdr3_aa: CASSQTSTGAPLHF

j_call: TRBJ1-5
d_call: TRBD1
v_call: TRBV28
clone_size: NA
cdr3_nt: TGTGCCAGCAGTATTACAGGGGGTGCTAATCAGCCCCAGCATTTT
cdr3_aa: CASSITGGANQPQHF

j_call: TRBJ1-2
d_call: TRBD1
v_call: TRBV2
clone_size: NA
cdr3_nt: TGTGCCAGCAAAGGACAGGGGGCTAACTATGGCTACACCTTC
cdr3_aa: CASKGQGANYGYTF

j_call: TRBJ1-2
d_call: NA
v_call: TRBV9
clone_size: NA
cdr3_nt: TGTGCCAGCAGCCCCACTCCCGGGGGGGACTATGGCTACACCTTC
cdr3_aa: CASSPTPGGDYGYTF

j_call: TRBJ2-7
d_call: TRBD1
v_call: TRBV24-1
clone_size: NA
cdr3_nt: TGTGCCACCAGTGATTCGCAGGGGGCCAAGACCTACGAGCAGTACTTC
cdr3_aa: CATSDSQGAKTYEQYF

j_call: TRBJ2-5
d_call: TRBD2
v_call: TRBV29-1
clone_size: NA
cdr3_nt: TGCAGCGTTGGACTAGCGGTGATGGAGACCCAGTACTTC
cdr3_aa: CSVGLAVMETQYF

j_call: TRBJ1-5
d_call: NA
v_call: TRBV9
clone_size: NA
cdr3_nt: TGTGCCAGCAGCAAGGACAGCTCTAGCAATCAGCCCCAGCATTTT
cdr3_aa: CASSKDSSSNQPQHF

j_call: TRBJ2-1
d_call: NA
v_call: TRBV7-3
clone_size: once
cdr3_nt: TGTGCCAGCAGCTTAAGTGCAGGGAATGAGCAGTTCTTC
cdr3_aa: CASSLSAGNEQFF

j_call: TRBJ2-3
d_call: TRBD1
v_call: TRBV4-3
clone_size: NA
cdr3_nt: TGCGCCAGCAGCCAAGAGACAGGGGTTTCATGGACAGATACGCAGTATTTT
cdr3_aa: CASSQETGVSWTDTQYF

j_call: TRBJ2-4
d_call: NA
v_call: TRBV19
clone_size: NA
cdr3_nt: TGTGCCAGTCGGGGCCAGAAAAACATTCAGTACTTC
cdr3_aa: CASRGQKNIQYF

j_call: TRBJ1-1
d_call: NA
v_call: TRBV11-2
clone_size: NA
cdr3_nt: TGTGCCAGCAGCTTAGTCTTGGGGCTTCACACTGAAGCTTTCTTT
cdr3_aa: CASSLVLGLHTEAFF

j_call: TRBJ1-3
d_call: NA
v_call: TRBV28
clone_size: NA
cdr3_nt: TGTGCCAGCAGTTTAGGCTTGGTGGTTTCTGGAAACACCATATATTTT
cdr3_aa: CASSLGLVVSGNTIYF

j_call: TRBJ2-3
d_call: TRBD2
v_call: TRBV7-2
clone_size: NA
cdr3_nt: TGTGCCAGCAGACTAGCGGGTAGCACAGATACGCAGTATTTT
cdr3_aa: CASRLAGSTDTQYF

j_call: TRBJ2-7
d_call: TRBD1
v_call: TRBV5-5
clone_size: NA
cdr3_nt: TGTGCCAGCAGCTTCGACAGGGCGGGCGAGCAGTACTTC
cdr3_aa: CASSFDRAGEQYF